This T cell receptor (beta chain) was recovered during a study of blood T cell repertoires in COVID-19. Study at large: The United States, Italy and Spain supplied acute and convalescent COVID-19 samples.

CDR1 KGHDR and CDR2 SFDVKD come from the germline V gene. Between the trimmed V and J ends, which lost 7 bases and 0 bases, there was a span of 3 bases. The CDR3 covers 13 residues. The assay was immunoSEQ multiplex PCR, and TCRdb's table has in-frame clones only and misses some. The data show 70,000 or so clones, under 90% seen once. This TCR derives from a man aged 65 to 79 with active or convalescent COVID-19. The sequenced sample consisted of peripheral blood. This chain connects TRBV24-1 to TRBJ2-6; the D is unclear. The CDR3 DNA is TGTGCCACCAGGGCCTCTGGGGCCAACGTCCTGACTTTC. It translates to CATRASGANVLTF.